Sequencing of this TCR beta chain was carried out in a study of blood T cell repertoires in COVID-19 (dated by TCRdb to 2020 to 2022). Regarding the research as a whole: The collaborator samples originated in the United States, Italy and Spain and spanned the acute and convalescent phases of COVID-19. The prospective study material was composed of cDNA or gDNA derived from T cells, B-cell-depleted T cells, or PBMCs. Subjects who had been exposed to COVID-19, were actively infected with it, or had recovered from it provided the deeply sampled blood TCRbeta repertoires that made up the dataset. The repertoires were made available in a free public database intended to serve as a resource for research on the immune response to SARS-CoV-2. The samples were drawn from two sources: the first 160 participants of the ongoing ImmuneRACE study, and 950 to 1,500 subjects contributed by 6 global collaborators. A de-identified subject ID, COVID-19 status, age in years and sex were almost always included in the sample metadata. HLA class I and class II types, where available, came from metadata supplied by the sample provider rather than from assay-based typing. Broad study findings and their caveats: Clinical and demographic metadata were provided uncurated, with the amount varying by source and participant.

Note on this clone: The specificity of this receptor is unknown. No clone much larger than this one lies a single base away; base qualities are absent.

The CDR3 measures 19 amino acids from cysteine to phenylalanine. The CDR3 DNA has 57 bases and is translated from base 1. V lost 0 bases and J lost 8 bases; the stretch between them is 26 bases long. CDR1 and CDR2 were assigned from the germline V gene as WSHSY and SAAADI. The collaborating institutions used their own protocols to collect whole blood in K2EDTA tubes. For TCRbeta analysis, collaborators shipped samples as frozen whole blood, isolated PBMCs, or DNA extracted from either of those sample types. TCRbeta CDR3 regions were amplified from genomic DNA by means of the immunoSEQ Assay, a bias-controlled multiplex PCR. As for how the authors treated the data: Within the assay, amplification of reference gene primers was used to estimate how many nucleated cells each sample contained. To quantify the absolute abundance of each unique TCRbeta CDR3 rearrangement, sequence reads were collapsed and filtered. For each sample, productive Simpson clonality was calculated by taking the square root of Simpson's diversity index across productive rearrangements. TCRdb limited this immuneACCESS table to in-frame rearrangements with V and J called. A share of clones is missing; checked studies link under half to unresolved V genes, and the rest is unexplained. V, J and clone size are those of that table, while D and trimming were read from the DNA. In this sample the table shows around 160,000 clones, 81% of which occur a single time. The ten top clones hold approximately 8.4% of the sample.

What was sequenced was peripheral blood. The chain is assembled from TRBV10-2 and TRBJ2-1, and perhaps TRBD2 as D gene, on 5 matching bases. This clonotype was sampled from a human donor with acute or convalescent COVID-19. The donor label of this sample is uncertain. The CDR3: CASSESVPSEDSLMDEQFF. Read as DNA, the sequence is TGCGCCAGCAGTGAGTCTGTTCCCTCAGAGGACTCCCTGATGGATGAGCAGTTCTTC.